What follows are 9 T cell receptor beta chains derived from one specimen sequenced in a study of T cells in localized non-small cell lung cancer. Method: immunoSEQ multiplex PCR; TCRdb's copy keeps in-frame clones and lacks some. This sample has fewer than 35,000 clones; about 89% occur once, and the top ten carry around 2.9%. The material was peripheral blood, obtained before any cancer treatment. The source of these receptors is a female donor older than 55 with stage I lung adenocarcinoma.

The V call is TRBV30, the J call TRBJ1-4, with 7 bases lining up with TRBD1. The CDR3 is 13 residues long. Germline CDR1 and CDR2: GTSNPN and SVGIG (reference sequence). J was trimmed by 10 bases and V by 4 bases; bases with no gene match: 9. The CDR3 DNA reads as TGTGCCTGGAATGACAGGGTGGCGGGAAAACTGTTTTTT. Protein product: CAWNDRVAGKLFF.

This clone was detected only a few times. The rearrangement joins TRBV5-1 to TRBJ2-2; 8 bases fit TRBD1. The CDR3 runs 14 residues. Germline V gene data show CDR1 as SGHRS and CDR2 as YFSETQ. The trim removed 4 bases at V and 1 base at J, leaving 0 bases unmatched. CDR3 sequence reads: CASSGTGNTGELFF. The CDR3 DNA reads as TGCGCCAGCAGCGGGACAGGGAACACCGGGGAGCTGTTTTTT.

The chain employs TRBV6-5 and TRBJ2-5, with D hard to call. V was pared by 2 bases and J by 7 bases, with 11 bases between. Germline loops: CDR1 MNHEY, CDR2 SVGAGI. The CDR3 runs to 13 residues. The CDR3 DNA follows: TGTGCCAGCAGTTACGAACCAGCCGGGACCCAGTACTTC. Protein sequence: CASSYEPAGTQYF.

This chain joins TRBV5-4 and TRBJ2-7; possibly TRBD2 for D (6 bases). The CDR3 extends over 15 amino acids. V was trimmed by 4 bases and J by 3 bases, leaving 17 bases between them. Germline loops: CDR1 SGHNT, CDR2 YYREEE (reference sequence). CDR3: CASSTPWGRSYEQYF. The CDR3, as DNA: TGTGCCAGCAGCACTCCTTGGGGGAGGAGCTACGAGCAGTACTTC.

The chain couples TRBV7-2 to TRBJ2-2; D is perhaps TRBD1 (6 bases). The CDR3 extends over 17 amino acids. The V gene's germline CDR1 is SGHTA and CDR2 FQGNSA. V shed 7 bases and J shed 3 bases, with 21 bases lying between them. CDR3 loop: CASKIGRSGVDTGELFF. The CDR3 DNA follows: TGTGCCAGCAAGATTGGACGCTCAGGGGTGGACACCGGGGAGCTGTTTTTT.

The gene calls are TRBV27 and TRBJ2-1, with TRBD1 matching over 7 bases. Germline CDR1 MNHEY, CDR2 SMNVEV (reference sequence). V gave up 3 bases and J gave up 5 bases; unmatched junction bases: 10. The CDR3 has 16 residues. This chain's CDR3 is CASSFVAGGRHNEQFF. The CDR3 DNA follows: TGTGCCAGCAGTTTCGTGGCAGGGGGAAGACACAATGAGCAGTTCTTC.

The chain has TRBV12-5 and TRBJ1-5, with a possible D match to TRBD1 (6 bases). The V end lost 6 bases, the J end lost 7 bases, and 13 bases lay between the germline ends. CDR1 is LGHNT, CDR2 FRNRAP, per germline. The CDR3 contains 13 residues. CDR3 nucleotides: TGTGCTAGTGGAGGACAGCAGGGACAGCCCCAGCATTTT. This sequence encodes CASGGQQGQPQHF.

The CDR3 protein is CASSLSATGTDIYEQYF. The CDR3 DNA reads as TGTGCCAGCAGTTTATCCGCCACCGGGACAGATATCTACGAGCAGTACTTC. This sequence joins TRBV27 and TRBJ2-7; 7 positions agree with TRBD1. Looked up from germline, CDR1 is MNHEY and CDR2 is SMNVEV (reference sequence). Trimming removed 0 bases from V and 3 bases from J; junction bases left unmatched: 11. The CDR3 has 17 amino acids.

The chain uses TRBV6-4 and TRBJ1-2; D is ambiguous. The germline V and J ends were trimmed by 0 bases and 4 bases, with 6 bases remaining between them. The CDR3 is 13 residues long. CDR1 is MRHNA, CDR2 SNTAGT, per germline. The CDR3 DNA follows: TGTGCCAGCAGTGACTCTAGGTTCTATGGCTACACCTTC. Residues: CASSDSRFYGYTF.